This TCR beta chain was retrieved from a study of T cells in Graves' hyperthyroidism and ophthalmopathy. This clonotype has a count of ten or more. Germline assignment: CDR1 SGHDT and CDR2 YYEEEE. The CDR3 is 15 amino acids. Between the trimmed V and J ends, which lost 2 bases and 7 bases, there was a span of 18 bases. There were TCR beta CDR3 regions amplified from RNA transcripts. HTBI primers were employed in a first-round RT-PCR of the TCR CDR3. TCRdb reanalysed the multiplex PCR reads using MiXCR and keeps one entry per CDR3 protein. The table includes fewer than 700,000 distinct CDR3 sequences, roughly 18% detected once.

J is TRBJ1-1 and V is TRBV5-6; D call uncertain. The receptor was isolated from a woman younger than 30 with Graves' ophthalmopathy. The sequencing sample was made of blood. The CDR3 bases are TGTGCCAGCAGCTTTCGATCATTTAGGTCCGATGAAGCTTTCTTT. This encodes CASSFRSFRSDEAFF.